This TCR beta chain was profiled in a study of T cells of healthy individuals. In this sample, this clonotype turned up once. This CDR3 region has 14 residues. The V end was cut by 5 bases, the J end by 6 bases, with 13 bases between. Germline V gives CDR1 MNHEY, CDR2 SVGEGT. TCRdb used MiXCR to reprocess the 5' RACE reads, holding one entry per CDR3 protein. The sample includes tens of thousands of distinct CDR3 sequences, about 15% of them seen just once. The chain links TRBV6-2 or TRBV6-3 to TRBJ2-2; D may be TRBD1 or TRBD2 (6 bases each). The TCR was taken from a human donor in good health. The CDR3 sequence is CASSPGEEAGELFF. The DNA for the CDR3 is TGTGCCAGCAGTCCAGGGGAGGAGGCCGGGGAGCTGTTTTTT.